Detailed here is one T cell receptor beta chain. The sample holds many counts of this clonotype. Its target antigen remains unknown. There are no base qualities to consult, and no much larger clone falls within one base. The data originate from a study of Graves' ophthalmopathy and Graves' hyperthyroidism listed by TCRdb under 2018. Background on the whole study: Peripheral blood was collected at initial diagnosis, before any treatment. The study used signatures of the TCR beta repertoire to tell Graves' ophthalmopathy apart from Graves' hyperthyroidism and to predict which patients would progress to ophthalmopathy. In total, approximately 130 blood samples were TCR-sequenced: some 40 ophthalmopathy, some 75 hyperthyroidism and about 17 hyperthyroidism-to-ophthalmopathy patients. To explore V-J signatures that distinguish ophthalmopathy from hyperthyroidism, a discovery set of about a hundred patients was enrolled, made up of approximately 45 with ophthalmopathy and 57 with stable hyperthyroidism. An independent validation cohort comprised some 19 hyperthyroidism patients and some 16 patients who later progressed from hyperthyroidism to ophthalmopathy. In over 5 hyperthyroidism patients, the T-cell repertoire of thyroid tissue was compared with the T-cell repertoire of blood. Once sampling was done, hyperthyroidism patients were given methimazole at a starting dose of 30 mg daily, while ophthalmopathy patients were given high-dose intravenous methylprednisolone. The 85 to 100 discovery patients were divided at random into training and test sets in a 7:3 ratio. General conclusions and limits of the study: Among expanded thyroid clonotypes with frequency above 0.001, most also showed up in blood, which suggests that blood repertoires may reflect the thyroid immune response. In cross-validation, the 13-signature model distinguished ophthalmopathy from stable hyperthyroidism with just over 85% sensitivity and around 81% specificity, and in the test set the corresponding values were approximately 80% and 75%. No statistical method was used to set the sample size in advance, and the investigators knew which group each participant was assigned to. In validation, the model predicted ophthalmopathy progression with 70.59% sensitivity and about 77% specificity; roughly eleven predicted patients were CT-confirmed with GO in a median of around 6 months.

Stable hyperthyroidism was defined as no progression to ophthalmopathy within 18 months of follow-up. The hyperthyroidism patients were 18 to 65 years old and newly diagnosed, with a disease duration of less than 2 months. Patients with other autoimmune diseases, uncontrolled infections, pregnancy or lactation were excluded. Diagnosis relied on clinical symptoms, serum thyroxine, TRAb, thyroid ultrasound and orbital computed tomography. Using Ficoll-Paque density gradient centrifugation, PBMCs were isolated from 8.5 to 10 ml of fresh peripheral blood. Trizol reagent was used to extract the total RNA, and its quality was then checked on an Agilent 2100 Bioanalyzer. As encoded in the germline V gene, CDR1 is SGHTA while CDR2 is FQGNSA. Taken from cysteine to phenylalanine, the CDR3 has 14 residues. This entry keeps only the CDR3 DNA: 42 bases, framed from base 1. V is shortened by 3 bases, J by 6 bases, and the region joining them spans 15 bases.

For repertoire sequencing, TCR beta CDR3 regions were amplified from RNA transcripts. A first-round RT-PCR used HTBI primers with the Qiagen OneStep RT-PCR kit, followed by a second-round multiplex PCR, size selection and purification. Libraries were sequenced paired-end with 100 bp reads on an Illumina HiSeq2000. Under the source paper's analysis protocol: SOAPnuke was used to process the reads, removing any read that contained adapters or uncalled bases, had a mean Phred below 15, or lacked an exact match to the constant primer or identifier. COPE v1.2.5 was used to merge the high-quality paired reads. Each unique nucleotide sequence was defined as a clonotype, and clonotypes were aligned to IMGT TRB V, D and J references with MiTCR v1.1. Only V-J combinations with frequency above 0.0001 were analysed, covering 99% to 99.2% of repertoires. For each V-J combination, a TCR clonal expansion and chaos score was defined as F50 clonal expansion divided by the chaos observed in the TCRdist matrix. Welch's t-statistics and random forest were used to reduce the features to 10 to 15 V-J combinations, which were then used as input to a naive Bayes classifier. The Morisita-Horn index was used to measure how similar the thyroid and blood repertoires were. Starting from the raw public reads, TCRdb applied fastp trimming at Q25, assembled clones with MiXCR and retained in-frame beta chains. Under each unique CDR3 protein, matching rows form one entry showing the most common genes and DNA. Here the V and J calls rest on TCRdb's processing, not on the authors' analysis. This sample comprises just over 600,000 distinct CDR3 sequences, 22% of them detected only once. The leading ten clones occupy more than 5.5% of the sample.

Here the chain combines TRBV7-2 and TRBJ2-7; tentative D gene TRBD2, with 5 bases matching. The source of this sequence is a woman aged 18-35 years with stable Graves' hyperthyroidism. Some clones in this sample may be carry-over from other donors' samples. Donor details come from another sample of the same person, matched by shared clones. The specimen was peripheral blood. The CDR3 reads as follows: CASSFRVGEGEQYF. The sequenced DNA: TGTGCCAGCAGCTTTCGGGTCGGAGAGGGCGAGCAGTACTTC.